This T cell receptor beta chain was profiled in a study of blood T cell repertoires in COVID-19. Study as a whole: COVID-19 samples from acute and convalescent phases originated in the United States, Italy and Spain. The analysed material was cDNA or gDNA that came from T cells, B-cell-depleted T cells, or PBMCs.

As handled by the study authors: For nucleated cells, counts were estimated from reference gene primer amplification. Sequenced by immunoSEQ multiplex PCR; TCRdb stores in-frame clones only, minus some. The DNA gave D and trimming, while V, J and clone size come from that table. Found here are approximately 160,000 clones, 80% to 85% of them singletons; the top ten hold 13% to 15%. The sequence was collected from a man aged 18 to 29 with active or convalescent COVID-19. The sample comprised peripheral blood.

DNA for the CDR3: TGTGCCAGCAGCCCGGGGGCAACTAATGAAAAACTGTTTTTT. This encodes CASSPGATNEKLFF. This chain connects TRBV11-2 to TRBJ1-4, with D possibly TRBD1 on 5 matching bases. CDR3 length equals 14 residues. Per the germline V gene, CDR1 is SGHAT and CDR2 is FQNNGV. Trimming took off 5 bases at V and 0 bases at J, with 7 bases between the two ends.